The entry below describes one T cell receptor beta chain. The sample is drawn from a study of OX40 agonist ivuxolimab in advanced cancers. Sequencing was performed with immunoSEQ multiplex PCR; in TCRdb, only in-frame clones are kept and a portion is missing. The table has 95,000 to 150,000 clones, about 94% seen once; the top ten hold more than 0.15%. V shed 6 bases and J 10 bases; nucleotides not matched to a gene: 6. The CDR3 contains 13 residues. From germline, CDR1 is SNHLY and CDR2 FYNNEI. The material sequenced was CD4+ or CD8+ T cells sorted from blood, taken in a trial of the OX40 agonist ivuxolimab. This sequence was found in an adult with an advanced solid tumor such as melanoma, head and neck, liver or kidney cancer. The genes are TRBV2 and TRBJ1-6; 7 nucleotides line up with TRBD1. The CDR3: CASSQGDRSPLHF. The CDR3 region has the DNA TGTGCCAGCAGCCAGGGGGATCGGTCACCCCTCCACTTT.